This is a list of T cell receptor beta chains from one sample in a study of CD8 T cells in ankylosing spondylitis. Using its own MiXCR run on the 5' RACE reads, TCRdb lists one record per CDR3 protein. The sample includes 700,000 to 1,000,000 distinct CDR3 sequences, approximately 10% of them seen just once. The specimen sequenced was blood, either unsorted or a sorted T cell fraction (not recorded which). The receptors originated from a male donor with ankylosing spondylitis. CDR3s include the opening cysteine and the closing phenylalanine or tryptophan. The order of the fields is J gene, V gene, D gene, clone size, CDR3 protein, CDR3 DNA. D genes are given only for firm matches. Rows may omit the clone size; those that give it use once, few, many or a size class.

>TRBJ2-3|TRBV7-8|-|-
CASSQATYTDTQYF
TGTGCCAGCAGCCAGGCTACCTACACAGATACGCAGTATTTT
>TRBJ1-1|TRBV29-1|-|-
CSVDKGTEAFF
TGCAGCGTTGACAAGGGCACTGAAGCTTTCTTT
>TRBJ2-1|TRBV20-1|-|-
CSAPQRPNEQFF
TGCAGTGCGCCACAGCGACCCAATGAGCAGTTCTTC
>TRBJ1-4|TRBV28|TRBD1|few
CASRLTGGNEKLFF
TGTGCCAGCAGATTAACAGGGGGGAATGAAAAACTGTTTTTT
>TRBJ1-4|TRBV5-1|-|few
CASSTLPAGYEKLFF
TGCGCCAGCAGCACCCTTCCGGCAGGGTATGAAAAACTGTTTTTT
>TRBJ2-1|TRBV4-3|-|-
CASSQVAGALNNEQFF
TGCGCCAGCAGCCAAGTGGCAGGGGCCCTAAATAATGAGCAGTTCTTC
>TRBJ2-7|TRBV20-1|-|few
CSARWGFYEQYF
TGCAGTGCTAGATGGGGGTTCTACGAGCAGTACTTC
>TRBJ1-4|TRBV6-1|TRBD1|-
CASRTGDLDEKLFF
TGTGCCAGCAGGACAGGGGACCTAGATGAAAAACTGTTTTTT
>TRBJ2-3|TRBV20-1|TRBD2|few
CSAAFGGASDTQYF
TGCAGTGCCGCCTTCGGGGGGGCCTCAGATACGCAGTATTTT
>TRBJ2-2|TRBV4-3|TRBD2|many
CASSLGLAANTGELFF
TGCGCCAGCAGCCTTGGACTAGCGGCGAACACCGGGGAGCTGTTTTTT
>TRBJ2-5|TRBV7-2|-|-
CASSSIEGTQYF
TGTGCCAGCAGTTCGATTGAGGGGACCCAGTACTTC
>TRBJ2-3|TRBV7-2|-|many
CASSFRVNTDTQYF
TGTGCCAGCAGCTTTAGGGTTAACACAGATACGCAGTATTTT
>TRBJ2-7|TRBV10-3|TRBD1|-
CAISDAGQGSAEQYF
TGTGCCATCAGTGACGCGGGACAGGGGTCCGCCGAGCAGTACTTC
>TRBJ2-1|TRBV20-1|-|-
CSARDPGHEQFF
TGCAGTGCTAGAGATCCGGGACATGAGCAGTTCTTC
>TRBJ2-7|TRBV6-2/TRBV6-3|TRBD1|few
CASSYRRTGGYEQYF
TGTGCCAGCAGTTACCGTAGGACAGGGGGCTACGAGCAGTACTTC
>TRBJ2-3|TRBV9|-|many
CASSVLPGWADTQYF
TGTGCCAGCAGCGTATTACCAGGGTGGGCAGATACGCAGTATTTT
>TRBJ1-6|TRBV20-1|-|few
CSAGRTSPLHF
TGCAGTGCGGGTAGGACATCACCCCTCCACTTT
>TRBJ1-2|TRBV18|-|few
CASSPGDGYYGYTF
TGTGCCAGCTCACCAGGCGACGGGTACTATGGCTACACCTTC
>TRBJ2-2|TRBV20-1|-|-
CSATFPSATGELFF
TGCAGTGCTACATTCCCAAGCGCCACCGGGGAGCTGTTTTTT
>TRBJ2-1|TRBV6-5|TRBD2|-
CASSYSAPGLAGVEAEQFF
TGTGCCAGCAGTTACTCGGCTCCGGGACTAGCGGGGGTGGAGGCTGAGCAGTTCTTC
>TRBJ2-7|TRBV7-9|TRBD1|-
CASSSGTEEYF
TGTGCCAGCAGCTCCGGGACAGAGGAGTACTTC
>TRBJ2-1|TRBV10-3|TRBD2|many
CAISKAGGDEQFF
TGTGCCATCAGCAAAGCGGGAGGAGATGAGCAGTTCTTC
>TRBJ2-2|TRBV5-1|TRBD1|many
CASRQTGRIGELFF
TGCGCCAGCAGACAGACAGGGCGAATCGGGGAGCTGTTTTTT
>TRBJ2-1|TRBV5-1|TRBD2|many
CASSPGTSGSYEQFF
TGCGCCAGCAGCCCGGGGACTAGCGGGAGTTATGAGCAGTTCTTC